Below are 9 T cell receptor beta chains sequenced from a single sample in a study of PD-1 blockade in classical Hodgkin lymphoma. The time point was: cycle 4 day 1 (C4D1), after five to seven weeks of nivolumab. Relapse was seen in all patients after autologous stem cell transplantation, and brentuximab vedotin exposure was variable. The protocol was immunoSEQ multiplex PCR, while the TCRdb copy is restricted to in-frame clones and leaves out a portion. The sample records about 47,000 clones, 90% being singletons. The sequenced sample was peripheral blood mononuclear cells (PBMCs), obtained before the fourth cycle of nivolumab. The receptors shown here come from a human donor with classical Hodgkin lymphoma.

V is TRBV6-6 and J is TRBJ2-7; the match to TRBD2 covers 7 bases. The V segment lost 2 bases and the J segment 3 bases; nucleotides outside the gene matches: 10. This CDR3 has 16 residues. Germline V gives CDR1 MNHNY, CDR2 SVGAGI (reference sequence). The CDR3 is CASSYLNSGFLYEQYF. The CDR3 DNA sequence: TGTGCCAGCAGTTACCTCAATAGCGGGTTTCTCTACGAGCAGTACTTC.

This clone was observed a handful of times. This chain uses TRBV29-1 with TRBJ2-3; D is ambiguous. The germline CDR1 and CDR2 sequences are SQVTM and ANQGSEA. This CDR3 is built from 11 residues. Deletions cut 4 bases from V and 0 bases from J, with 2 bases between. The CDR3 DNA reads TGCAGCGTTGTGAGCACAGATACGCAGTATTTT. Translated, it gives CSVVSTDTQYF.

The sample holds one count of this clone. This chain links TRBV27 with TRBJ2-7; D is possibly TRBD1 (5 bases). Trimming stripped 2 bases from V and 3 bases from J, with 5 bases between. Germline V gene sequence: CDR1 MNHEY, CDR2 SMNVEV (reference sequence). The CDR3 has 12 amino acids. CDR3 bases: TGTGCCAGCAGTTTAAGGGGCTACGAGCAGTACTTC. It is translated as CASSLRGYEQYF.

The chain links TRBV2 to TRBJ2-2; TRBD2 aligns across 7 bases. CDR3 length: 15 amino acids. CDR1 and CDR2 from the germline V gene are SNHLY and FYNNEI. With V trimmed by 8 bases and J by 5 bases, 11 bases remained unmatched. The chain's CDR3 is CASRPHAGVTGELFF. The CDR3, as DNA: TGTGCCAGCCGCCCCCATGCGGGAGTTACCGGGGAGCTGTTTTTT.

J is TRBJ2-2 and V is TRBV7-3; 9 bases map to TRBD2. Looked up from germline, CDR1 is SGHTA and CDR2 is FQGTGA. The V segment lost 5 bases and the J segment 5 bases; nucleotides outside the gene matches: 6. The CDR3 extends over 15 amino acids. The CDR3 loop reads CASSRLAGFTGELFF. As DNA, the CDR3 is TGTGCCAGCAGCCGGCTAGCGGGATTTACCGGGGAGCTGTTTTTT.

The CDR3 nucleotides are TGTGCCAGCAGTTACTCCCTGATTAGCAATCAGCCCCAGCATTTT. Translating it yields CASSYSLISNQPQHF. The gene calls are TRBV6-5 and TRBJ1-5, with unresolved D. Trimming shortened V by 0 bases and J by 0 bases, and 6 bases separated the two germline ends. Germline lookup yields CDR1 MNHEY and CDR2 SVGAGI. The CDR3 runs to 15 residues.

This clone has only one observation. The chain has TRBV28 and TRBJ2-7; D not resolved. The CDR3 has 14 amino acids. V lost 10 bases to trimming and J lost 0 bases, with 16 bases between them. The V gene's germline CDR1 is MDHEN and CDR2 SYDVKM. CDR3 nucleotide sequence: TGTGCCACACAAATCCCGGGCTCCTCCTACGAGCAGTACTTC. Protein product: CATQIPGSSYEQYF.

The chain uses TRBV19 and TRBJ2-2; 7 bases line up with TRBD2. In germline, CDR1 is LNHDA, CDR2 SQIVND (reference sequence). CDR3 size: 15 residues. The junction had 8 bases not matched to a gene; V was cut back by 3 bases and J by 7 bases. CDR3 sequence reads: CASSIGLVGRGELFF. Written as DNA, the CDR3 is TGTGCCAGTAGTATCGGACTAGTGGGTCGCGGGGAGCTGTTTTTT.

The chain has TRBV27 and TRBJ2-3; 13 nucleotides align to TRBD2. The trim removed 2 bases at V and 5 bases at J, leaving 1 base unmatched. CDR1 is MNHEY and CDR2 is SMNVEV in the germline V gene (reference sequence). The CDR3 is made up of 15 amino acids. The chain's CDR3 is CASSLGTSGKDTQYF. The CDR3 region has the DNA TGTGCCAGCAGTTTAGGGACTAGCGGGAAAGATACGCAGTATTTT.